What follows are 15 T cell receptor beta chains derived from one specimen sequenced in a study of blood T cell repertoires in COVID-19 (dated by TCRdb to the early 2020s). The receptor library was made with the immunoSEQ multiplex PCR assay. Drawn from immuneACCESS, this table holds only the in-frame rearrangements with V and J called that TCRdb kept. Clones are partly lost; checked studies trace under half to an unresolved V gene and leave the rest unexplained. The sample table holds 200,000 to 250,000 clones, of which less than 85% were seen once. The ten most abundant clones make up less than 2% of the sample. The sequenced material came from PBMCs or T cells enriched from blood (not recorded which). The receptors shown here come from a man aged 60 to 75 who had recovered from COVID-19.

The gene calls are TRBV7-9 and TRBJ1-1, with 10 bases aligning to TRBD1. Germline CDR1 and CDR2: SEHNR and FQNEAQ (reference sequence). This CDR3 has 15 residues. With 3 bases clipped from V and 3 bases from J, the junction kept 4 bases outside the gene matches. The CDR3 nucleotides read TGTGCCAGCAGCTTGGGCGGACAGGGGGACACTGAAGCTTTCTTT. This codes for CASSLGGQGDTEAFF.

Points on this clone: One end of the junction does not line up with germline, which may come from a read error. The chain couples TRBV7-7 to TRBJ2-7, with a possible D match to TRBD2 (6 bases). Germline CDR1 and CDR2: SSHAT and FNYEAQ (reference sequence). The CDR3 is 13 residues long. CDR3 DNA sequence: TGTGCTAGCAGCCCCATGGAGGGGTCCCAGCAGTACTTC. Translated, it gives CASSPMEGSQQYF.

CDR3 bases: TGTGCCAGCAGCACAGGGGGCGCTTTCGGCGAGCAGTACTTC. Protein sequence: CASSTGGAFGEQYF. The chain recombines TRBV11-3 with TRBJ2-7; 9 bases are a match to TRBD1. With 5 bases clipped from V and 6 bases from J, the junction kept 8 bases outside the gene matches. The CDR3 is 14 amino acids. The germline V gene has CDR1 SGHNT and CDR2 YENEEA.

The V gene is TRBV11-3, the J gene TRBJ2-5, with a weak D call TRBD1 (5 bases). V lost 1 base, J lost 5 bases, and 11 bases lay in between. This CDR3 has 14 amino acids. CDR1 SGHNT and CDR2 YENEEA come from the germline V gene. In nucleotides, the CDR3 is TGTGCCAGCAGCTTAGGCGCAGGGATGGAGACCCAGTACTTC. It yields the protein CASSLGAGMETQYF.

The genes are TRBV5-6 and TRBJ1-2, with 10 bases lining up with TRBD1. V was clipped by 4 bases and J by 2 bases; unmatched bases: 11. Germline V lookup: CDR1 SGHDT, CDR2 YYEEEE. This CDR3 contains 17 residues. The CDR3: CASSPWLGTGANYGYTF. CDR3 nucleotides: TGTGCCAGCAGCCCCTGGTTGGGGACAGGGGCCAACTATGGCTACACCTTC.

This chain joins TRBV24-1 and TRBJ2-3; possibly TRBD2 for D (5 bases). Trimming took 5 bases from V and 2 from J, leaving 10 bases between them. Germline-derived CDR1 and CDR2 are KGHDR and SFDVKD. The CDR3 is made up of 14 amino acids. CDR3 region: CATSGGGPTDTQYF. CDR3 sequence (DNA): TGTGCCACCAGTGGAGGCGGGCCCACAGATACGCAGTATTTT.

The chain has TRBV24-1 and TRBJ1-6; 7 positions match TRBD1. Trimming at V came to 9 bases and at J to 7 bases, leaving 5 bases not matched to a gene. CDR1 is KGHDR, CDR2 SFDVKD, per germline. The CDR3 has 13 amino acids. In DNA, the CDR3 is TGTGCCACCCCCGGGACAGCCAATTCACCCCTCCACTTT. This sequence encodes CATPGTANSPLHF.

The chain employs TRBV18 and TRBJ1-1, with D possibly matching TRBD1 (6 bases). CDR1 and CDR2 (germline): KGHSH, LQKENI. V dropped 3 bases and J dropped 2 bases, with 16 bases sitting between them. The CDR3 runs to 16 residues. The CDR3 region has the DNA TGTGCCAGCTCACCTCGATCAGGGGAGCTAAACACTGAAGCTTTCTTT. It codes for CASSPRSGELNTEAFF.

DNA for the CDR3: TGCAGCGTTGAGGGTCTAGGCAGCAACTACTATGGCTACACCTTC. Amino acid sequence: CSVEGLGSNYYGYTF. J is TRBJ1-2 and V is TRBV29-1; no clear D. Trimming took 3 bases from V and 3 from J, leaving 17 bases between them. The CDR3 has 15 residues. Per the germline V gene, CDR1 is SQVTM and CDR2 is ANQGSEA.

This chain connects TRBV7-8 to TRBJ2-7; 7 nucleotides line up with TRBD1. Germline CDR1 and CDR2: SGHVS and FQNEAQ. Unmatched junction bases numbered 5, after V lost 5 bases and J lost 7 bases. The CDR3 is made up of 12 amino acids. CDR3 region: CASSIGTVEQYF. CDR3 bases: TGTGCCAGCAGCATAGGGACAGTGGAGCAGTACTTC.

This clone was found a few times. This rearrangement joins TRBV19 to TRBJ2-7; TRBD1 aligns across 10 bases. Germline values: CDR1 LNHDA, CDR2 SQIVND (reference sequence). This CDR3 is 16 amino acids long. J gave up 6 bases and V 2 bases, and 10 bases lay outside the gene matches. The CDR3 sequence is CASSIRTGTGESEQYF. CDR3 nucleotides: TGTGCCAGTAGTATACGGACCGGGACAGGGGAGTCCGAGCAGTACTTC. The whole variable domain, filled in from reference TRBV19 and TRBJ2-7, reads DGGITQSPKYLFRKEGQNVTLSCEQNLNHDAMYWYRQDPGQGLRLIYYSQIVNDFQKGDIAEGYSVSREKKESFPLTVTSAQKNPTAFYLCASSIRTGTGESEQYFGPGTRLTVT.

The chain joins TRBV27 to TRBJ1-2; D might be TRBD1 (6 bases). Germline CDR1 and CDR2: MNHEY and SMNVEV (reference sequence). V lost 2 bases and J 7 bases, leaving 11 bases between the germline ends. The CDR3 length is 13 residues. Here the CDR3 reads CASSLIQGAGYTF. The DNA of the CDR3 is TGTGCCAGCAGTTTAATACAGGGAGCTGGCTACACCTTC.

The J gene is TRBJ1-5, the V gene TRBV7-2; possible D gene TRBD1, 5 bases. V gave up 3 bases and J gave up 3 bases, with 12 bases separating them. The CDR3 loop spans 15 amino acids. Per germline, CDR1 SGHTA and CDR2 FQGNSA. The CDR3 protein is CASSLAGNDNQPQHF. CDR3 in DNA: TGTGCCAGCAGCTTGGCAGGGAATGACAATCAGCCCCAGCATTTT.

This chain connects TRBV19 to TRBJ1-3; TRBD1 might be the D (5 bases). CDR3 length: 15 amino acids. V was shortened by 3 bases and J by 0 bases, with 9 bases between the two germline ends. The V gene's germline CDR1 is LNHDA and CDR2 SQIVND (reference sequence). The CDR3 region is CASSISQGSGNTIYF. The CDR3 bases are TGTGCCAGTAGTATTAGCCAGGGCTCTGGAAACACCATATATTTT. The entire variable domain, with the rest obtained from reference TRBV19 and TRBJ1-3, is as follows: DGGITQSPKYLFRKEGQNVTLSCEQNLNHDAMYWYRQDPGQGLRLIYYSQIVNDFQKGDIAEGYSVSREKKESFPLTVTSAQKNPTAFYLCASSISQGSGNTIYFGEGSWLTVV.

The chain employs TRBV18 and TRBJ1-2; TRBD1 agrees at 8 bases. The CDR3 totals 14 residues. Germline CDR1 reads KGHSH; CDR2 reads LQKENI. Unmatched junction bases numbered 7, after V lost 2 bases and J lost 8 bases. CDR3: CASSPSQGALGYTF. CDR3 nucleotide sequence: TGTGCCAGCTCACCAAGCCAGGGGGCACTCGGCTACACCTTC.